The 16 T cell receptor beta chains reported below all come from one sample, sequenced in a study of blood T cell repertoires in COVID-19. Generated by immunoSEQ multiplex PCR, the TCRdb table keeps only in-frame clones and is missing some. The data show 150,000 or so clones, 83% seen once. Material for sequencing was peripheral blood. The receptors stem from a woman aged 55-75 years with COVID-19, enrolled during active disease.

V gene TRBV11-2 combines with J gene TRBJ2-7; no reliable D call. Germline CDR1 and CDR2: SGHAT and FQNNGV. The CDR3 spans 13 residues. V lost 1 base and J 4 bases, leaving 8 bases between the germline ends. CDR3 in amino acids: CASSLVGNYEQYV. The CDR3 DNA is TGTGCCAGCAGCTTAGTGGGCAATTACGAGCAGTACGTC.

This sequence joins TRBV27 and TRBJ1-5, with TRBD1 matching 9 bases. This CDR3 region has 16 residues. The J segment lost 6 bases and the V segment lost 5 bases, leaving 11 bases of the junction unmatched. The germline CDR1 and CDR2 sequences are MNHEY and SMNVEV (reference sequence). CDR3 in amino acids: CASSPNTGGTGQPQHF. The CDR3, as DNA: TGTGCCAGCAGTCCCAACACAGGGGGCACGGGTCAGCCCCAGCATTTT.

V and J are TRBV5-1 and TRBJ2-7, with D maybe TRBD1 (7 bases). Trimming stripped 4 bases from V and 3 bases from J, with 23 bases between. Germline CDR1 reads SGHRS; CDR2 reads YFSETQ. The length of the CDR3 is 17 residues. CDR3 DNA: TGCGCCAGCAGCAAACAGCAGGGGGGACAAGTGGGCTACGAGCAGTACTTC. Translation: CASSKQQGGQVGYEQYF.

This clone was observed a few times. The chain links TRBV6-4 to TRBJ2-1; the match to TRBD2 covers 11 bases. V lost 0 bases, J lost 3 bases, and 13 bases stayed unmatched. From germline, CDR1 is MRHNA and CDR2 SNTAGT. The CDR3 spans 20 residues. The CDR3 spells CASSDSSLAGGPGLYNEQFF. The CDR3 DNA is TGTGCCAGCAGTGACTCGAGTTTAGCGGGAGGGCCTGGCCTCTACAATGAGCAGTTCTTC.

In DNA form, the CDR3 reads TGCAGTGCTGTAAGGGGTGAGCAGTTCTTC. Translating gives CSAVRGEQFF. This chain uses TRBV20-1 with TRBJ2-1, with TRBD1 as a possible D gene (5 bases). The CDR3 loop spans 10 amino acids. Germline CDR1 is DFQATT and CDR2 is SNEGSKA (reference sequence). V dropped 5 bases and J dropped 9 bases, with 8 bases sitting between them.

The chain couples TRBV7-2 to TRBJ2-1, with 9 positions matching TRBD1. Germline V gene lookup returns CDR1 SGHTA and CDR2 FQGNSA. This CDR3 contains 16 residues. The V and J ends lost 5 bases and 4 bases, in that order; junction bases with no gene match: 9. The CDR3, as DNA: TGTGCCAGCAGCGGAGCCGGGACAGGGCTGTACAATGAGCAGTTCTTC. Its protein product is CASSGAGTGLYNEQFF. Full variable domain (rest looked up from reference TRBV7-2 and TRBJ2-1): GAGVSQSPSNKVTEKGKDVELRCDPISGHTALYWYRQSLGQGLEFLIYFQGNSAPDKSGLPSDRFSAERTGGSVSTLTIQRTQQEDSAVYLCASSGAGTGLYNEQFFGPGTRLTVL.

In nucleotides, the CDR3 is TGCGCCAGCAGCTCCCAGCGGGGGCGTGAAGAGACCCAGTACTTC. Its protein is CASSSQRGREETQYF. This chain uses TRBV5-1 with TRBJ2-5, with 8 positions matching TRBD2. The V and J ends lost 3 bases and 3 bases, in that order; junction bases with no gene match: 7. The V gene's germline CDR1 is SGHRS and CDR2 YFSETQ. The CDR3 is 15 amino acids.

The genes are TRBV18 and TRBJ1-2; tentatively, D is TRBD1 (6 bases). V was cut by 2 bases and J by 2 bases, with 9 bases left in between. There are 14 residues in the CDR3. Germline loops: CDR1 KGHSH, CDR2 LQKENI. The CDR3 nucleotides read TGTGCCAGCTCACCAGGGGACACCAACTATGGCTACACCTTC. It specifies CASSPGDTNYGYTF.

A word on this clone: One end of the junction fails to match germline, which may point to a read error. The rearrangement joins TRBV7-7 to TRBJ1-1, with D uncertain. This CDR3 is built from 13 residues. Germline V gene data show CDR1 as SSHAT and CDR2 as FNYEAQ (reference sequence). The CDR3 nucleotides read TGTGCTAGCAGCCTTCAGATGAACACTGAAGCTTTCTTT. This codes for CASSLQMNTEAFF.

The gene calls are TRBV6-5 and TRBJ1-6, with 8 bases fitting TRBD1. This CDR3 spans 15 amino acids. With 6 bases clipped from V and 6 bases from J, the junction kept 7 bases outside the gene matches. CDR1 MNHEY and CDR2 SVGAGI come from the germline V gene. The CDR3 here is CASRPGGNGNSPLHF. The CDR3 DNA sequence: TGTGCCAGCAGACCAGGGGGCAACGGTAATTCACCCCTCCACTTT.

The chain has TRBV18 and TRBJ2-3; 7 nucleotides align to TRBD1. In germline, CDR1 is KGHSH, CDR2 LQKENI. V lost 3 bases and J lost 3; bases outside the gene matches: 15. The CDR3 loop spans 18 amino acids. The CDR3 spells CASSPLGTAARRTDTQYF. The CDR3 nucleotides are TGTGCCAGCTCACCTCTAGGGACAGCTGCCAGGAGGACAGATACGCAGTATTTT.

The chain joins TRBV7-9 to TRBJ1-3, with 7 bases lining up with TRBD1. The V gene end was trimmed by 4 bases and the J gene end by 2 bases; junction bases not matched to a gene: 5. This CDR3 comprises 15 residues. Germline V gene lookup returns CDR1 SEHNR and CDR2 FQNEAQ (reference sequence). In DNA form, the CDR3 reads TGTGCCAGCAGCTCGCGACAGGGCACTGGAAACACCATATATTTT. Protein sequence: CASSSRQGTGNTIYF.

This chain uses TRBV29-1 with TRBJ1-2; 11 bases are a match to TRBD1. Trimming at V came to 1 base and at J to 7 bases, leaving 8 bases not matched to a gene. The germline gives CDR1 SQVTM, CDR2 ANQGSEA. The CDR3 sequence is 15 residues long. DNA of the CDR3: TGCAGCGTTGAAGGATTTGGGACAGGGGGGATTGGCTACACCTTC. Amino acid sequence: CSVEGFGTGGIGYTF.

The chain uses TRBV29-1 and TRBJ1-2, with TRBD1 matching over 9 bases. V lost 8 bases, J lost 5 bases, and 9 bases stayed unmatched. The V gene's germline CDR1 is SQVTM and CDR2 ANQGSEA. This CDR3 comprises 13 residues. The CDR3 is CSNGTGSCYGYTF. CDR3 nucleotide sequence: TGCAGCAATGGGACAGGGAGTTGTTATGGCTACACCTTC.

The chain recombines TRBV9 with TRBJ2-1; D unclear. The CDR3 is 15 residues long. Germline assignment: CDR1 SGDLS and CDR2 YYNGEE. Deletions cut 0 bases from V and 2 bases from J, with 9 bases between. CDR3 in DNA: TGTGCCAGCAGCGTAGCTTCTAGACCCTACAATGAGCAGTTCTTC. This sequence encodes CASSVASRPYNEQFF.

The CDR3 bases are TGTGCCAGCAGCTTGTCCCCCAGGGGGCTAGGTGAAAAACTGTTTTTT. It yields the protein CASSLSPRGLGEKLFF. The V gene is TRBV5-5, the J gene TRBJ1-4; 8 positions agree with TRBD1. Germline V CDR1 and CDR2: SGHKS, YYEKEE (reference sequence). Unmatched junction bases numbered 9, after V lost 1 base and J lost 7 bases. The CDR3 runs to 16 residues.